The 32 T cell receptor beta chains in this list originate from one sample, sequenced in a study of T-cell reconstitution after alpha-beta-depleted transplantation in children. Molecular barcoding with unique molecular identifiers was used for the TCRbeta library. TCRdb reprocessed the PCR reads with MiXCR, giving one entry per CDR3 protein. Of a few hundred thousand distinct CDR3 sequences listed, approximately 16% were seen once; the top ten hold about 3.1%. Source: PBMCs from the stem cell graft donor, taken from the stem cell graft. The receptors derive from a human donor who donated a stem cell graft to a child with acute lymphoblastic leukemia.

The chain joins TRBV20-1 to TRBJ2-7, with 11 bases identical to TRBD2. The germline V gene has CDR1 DFQATT and CDR2 SNEGSKA (reference sequence). The CDR3 extends over 13 amino acids. J lost 3 bases, V lost 4 bases, and 2 bases had no gene match. CDR3 bases: TGCAGTGCTACGGGACTAGCGGTCTACGAGCAGTACTTC. It codes for CSATGLAVYEQYF.

The sample holds many counts of this clonotype. At one end the junction does not follow the germline gene, possibly because of a read error. The V call is TRBV5-1, the J call TRBJ1-2; 10 bases fit TRBD1. This CDR3 is 14 amino acids long. CDR1 and CDR2 from the germline V gene are SGHRS and YFSETQ. This CDR3 is CASSFDRGPYGYTF. CDR3 in DNA: TGTGCCAGCAGCTTCGACAGGGGGCCCTACGGCTACACCTTC.

V usage is TRBV12-3 or TRBV12-4 and J usage is TRBJ2-5; perhaps TRBD2 as D (5 bases). V was trimmed by 6 bases and J by 5 bases, leaving 13 bases between them. The CDR3 totals 13 residues. CDR3 sequence (DNA): TGTGCCAGCAGATCACGCGGGCCCGAGACCCAGTACTTC. Its translation: CASRSRGPETQYF.

This chain connects TRBV7-3 to TRBJ2-3; D is tentatively TRBD1 or TRBD2 (5 bases each). CDR1 and CDR2 (germline): SGHTA, FQGTGA. This CDR3 has 16 amino acids. The V end lost 5 bases, the J end lost 0 bases, and 15 bases lay between the germline ends. CDR3 sequence reads: CASSPRGPISTDTQYF. CDR3 nucleotide sequence: TGTGCCAGCAGCCCCCGGGGCCCCATCAGCACAGATACGCAGTATTTT.

The rearrangement joins TRBV5-1 to TRBJ2-5, with D perhaps matching TRBD2 (6 bases). Trimming removed 0 bases from V and 0 bases from J, with 9 bases in between. This CDR3 region has 15 residues. CDR1 SGHRS and CDR2 YFSETQ come from the germline V gene. For the CDR3, the DNA is TGCGCCAGCAGCTTGGCCGCGGGGAACCAAGAGACCCAGTACTTC. Its translation: CASSLAAGNQETQYF.

The chain is built from TRBV9 and TRBJ2-7; tentatively, D is TRBD2 (6 bases). The V end lost 1 base, the J end lost 5 bases, and 22 bases lay between the germline ends. The germline V gene encodes CDR1 SGDLS and CDR2 YYNGEE. The CDR3 runs 17 residues. The CDR3 coding sequence is TGTGCCAGCAGCGTAAGTGGAGGGGCCCGTCTCGGGAACGAGCAGTACTTC. It translates to CASSVSGGARLGNEQYF.

A few counts support this clonotype. The chain employs TRBV5-6 and TRBJ2-1; D may be TRBD2 (6 bases). Germline CDR1 and CDR2: SGHDT and YYEEEE. The CDR3 extends over 16 amino acids. Trimming left V 1 base short and J 3 bases short, with 14 bases between. The CDR3 protein is CASSLPGEWVYNEQFF. CDR3 bases: TGTGCCAGCAGCTTGCCGGGAGAGTGGGTCTACAATGAGCAGTTCTTC. The full variable domain, its missing parts supplied by reference TRBV5-6 and TRBJ2-1, is DAGVTQSPTHLIKTRGQQVTLRCSPKSGHDTVSWYQQALGQGPQFIFQYYEEEERQRGNFPDRFSGHQFPNYSSELNVNALLLGDSALYLCASSLPGEWVYNEQFFGPGTRLTVL.

This clonotype was seen a handful of times. V and J are TRBV7-3 and TRBJ2-4; no definite D call. The CDR3 contains 18 residues. Trimming left V 2 bases short and J 1 base short, with 18 bases between. Germline V lookup: CDR1 SGHTA, CDR2 FQGTGA. CDR3 amino acids: CASSLWVPSSEAKNIQYF. In DNA, the CDR3 is TGTGCCAGCAGCTTATGGGTCCCCTCTTCGGAGGCCAAAAACATTCAGTACTTC.

This clonotype was observed many times. The chain joins TRBV5-1 to TRBJ2-1; D might be TRBD1 or TRBD2, each matching 5 bases. The CDR3 runs to 15 residues. Germline loops: CDR1 SGHRS, CDR2 YFSETQ. V lost 0 bases and J 7 bases, leaving 14 bases between the germline ends. For the CDR3, the DNA is TGCGCCAGCAGCTTGGCGGGGAGACCAGGGAATGAGCAGTTCTTC. Its protein product is CASSLAGRPGNEQFF. Combining the CDR3 with reference TRBV5-1 and TRBJ2-1 gives the whole variable domain KAGVTQTPRYLIKTRGQQVTLSCSPISGHRSVSWYQQTPGQGLQFLFEYFSETQRNKGNFPGRFSGRQFSNSRSEMNVSTLELGDSALYLCASSLAGRPGNEQFFGPGTRLTVL.

The V call is TRBV6-1, the J call TRBJ2-1; D tentatively fits TRBD1 or TRBD2 (7 bases each). Deletions cut 8 bases from V and 1 base from J, with 18 bases between. The CDR3 has 16 amino acids. The germline V gene has CDR1 MNHNS and CDR2 SASEGT. The CDR3 reads CASDPRGGLSYNEQFF. The CDR3 bases are TGTGCCAGCGACCCCAGGGGGGGTCTGTCCTACAATGAGCAGTTCTTC.

This chain links TRBV2 with TRBJ2-5; 8 bases are a match to TRBD2. The V segment lost 1 base and the J segment 7 bases; nucleotides outside the gene matches: 5. Germline V gene lookup returns CDR1 SNHLY and CDR2 FYNNEI. This CDR3 is built from 14 residues. CDR3 coding DNA: TGTGCCAGCAGTGAAGTCGGGAGGGGAGGGACCCAGTACTTC. This sequence encodes CASSEVGRGGTQYF.

The chain uses TRBV11-2 and TRBJ2-3, with D perhaps given as TRBD1 or TRBD2 (6 bases each). This CDR3 is built from 17 residues. CDR1 is SGHAT and CDR2 is FQNNGV in the germline V gene. The ends were cut back, 4 bases at V and 1 base at J, with 18 bases in the middle. CDR3 bases: TGTGCCAGCAGCTCCCTCCTAGGGGGGTACCGCACAGATACGCAGTATTTT. Protein sequence: CASSSLLGGYRTDTQYF. The full variable domain, rest sourced from reference TRBV11-2 and TRBJ2-3, is EAGVAQSPRYKIIEKRQSVAFWCNPISGHATLYWYQQILGQGPKLLIQFQNNGVVDDSQLPKDRFSAERLKGVDSTLKIQPAKLEDSAVYLCASSSLLGGYRTDTQYFGPGTRLTVL.

This clonotype was counted at least ten times. For the CDR3, the DNA is TGCGCCAGCAGCTTGGATGACCCTCTGGGGAAAAACATTCAGTACTTC. Translation gives CASSLDDPLGKNIQYF. V and J are TRBV5-1 and TRBJ2-4; D is unclear. Germline loops: CDR1 SGHRS, CDR2 YFSETQ. The CDR3 runs 16 residues. V lost 0 bases to trimming and J lost 4 bases, with 14 bases between them.

This clonotype was observed a few times. The rearrangement links TRBV12-3 or TRBV12-4 to TRBJ2-5, with D unclear. Trimming took 6 bases from V and 9 from J, leaving 14 bases between them. The CDR3 is 12 residues long. Here the CDR3 reads CASRYLTLAQYF. For the CDR3, the DNA is TGTGCCAGCAGATATCTGACGTTAGCCCAGTACTTC.

The V call is TRBV20-1, the J call TRBJ2-1, with TRBD2 matching over 10 bases. The CDR3 is made up of 17 amino acids. V shed 1 base, J shed 0 bases, and the junction held 6 bases outside the gene matches. Looked up from germline, CDR1 is DFQATT and CDR2 is SNEGSKA (reference sequence). CDR3 protein: CSARVSLAGGSYNEQFF. In nucleotides, the CDR3 is TGCAGTGCTAGAGTATCCTTAGCGGGAGGCTCCTACAATGAGCAGTTCTTC.

This clonotype turned up a few times. V gene TRBV7-8 combines with J gene TRBJ1-1, with a weak D call TRBD1 (5 bases). Per the germline V gene, CDR1 is SGHVS and CDR2 is FQNEAQ. CDR3 length: 13 amino acids. Trimming left V 8 bases short and J 1 base short, with 11 bases between. This CDR3 is CASQGPRNTEAFF. The DNA for the CDR3 is TGTGCCAGCCAGGGACCGCGGAACACTGAAGCTTTCTTT.

The chain combines TRBV6-4 with TRBJ1-2, with 7 bases matching TRBD1. With 2 bases clipped from V and 6 bases from J, the junction kept 3 bases outside the gene matches. The CDR3 totals 13 residues. Germline V gives CDR1 MRHNA, CDR2 SNTAGT. As DNA, the CDR3 is TGTGCCAGCAGTGACCGAGGGGGCGATGGCTACACCTTC. Its protein is CASSDRGGDGYTF.

The chain employs TRBV11-2 and TRBJ2-1; no clear D. The CDR3 sequence is 16 residues long. Germline V lookup: CDR1 SGHAT, CDR2 FQNNGV. V was shortened by 4 bases and J by 2 bases, with 15 bases between the two germline ends. The CDR3 DNA reads as TGTGCCAGCAGCTCCTTTAGGGTTACCACCTACAATGAGCAGTTCTTC. Translating it yields CASSSFRVTTYNEQFF.

This clonotype was seen a handful of times. The chain couples TRBV7-3 to TRBJ2-1, with a tentative D call TRBD2 (5 bases). Germline V gene lookup returns CDR1 SGHTA and CDR2 FQGTGA. The CDR3 runs to 12 residues. Trimming took off 5 bases at V and 9 bases at J, with 11 bases between the two ends. CDR3 DNA: TGTGCCAGCAGCCACCTAGGAGGTGAGCAGTTCTTC. Translating gives CASSHLGGEQFF.

This clonotype appeared many times. The rearrangement joins TRBV5-1 to TRBJ2-2; D remains unclear. CDR3 length: 16 residues. The germline V gene has CDR1 SGHRS and CDR2 YFSETQ. Trimming took 8 bases from V and 0 from J, leaving 17 bases between them. The CDR3 loop reads CASYPLGGANTGELFF. CDR3 nucleotides: TGCGCCAGTTATCCGCTAGGCGGCGCGAACACCGGGGAGCTGTTTTTT.

The V gene is TRBV27, the J gene TRBJ2-3; D is unclear. The CDR3 has 15 amino acids. Germline V gene data show CDR1 as MNHEY and CDR2 as SMNVEV (reference sequence). The ends were cut back, 2 bases at V and 1 base at J, with 10 bases in the middle. CDR3: CASSLGEVGTDTQYF. CDR3 coding DNA: TGTGCCAGCAGTTTAGGGGAAGTGGGCACAGATACGCAGTATTTT.

This clonotype was seen a handful of times. V and J are TRBV27 and TRBJ1-5; 8 bases align to TRBD1. Germline lookup yields CDR1 MNHEY and CDR2 SMNVEV (reference sequence). V shed 5 bases and J 2 bases; nucleotides not matched to a gene: 5. This CDR3 has 15 amino acids. The CDR3 region is CASSHQGAGNQPQHF. DNA of the CDR3: TGTGCCAGCAGTCATCAGGGGGCGGGCAATCAGCCCCAGCATTTT.

The V call is TRBV13, the J call TRBJ2-6, with D unclear. The germline gives CDR1 PRHDT, CDR2 FYEKMQ (reference sequence). V was shortened by 0 bases and J by 0 bases, with 9 bases between the two germline ends. The CDR3 is made up of 17 amino acids. The CDR3 nucleotides are TGTGCCAGCAGCTTAGGGCAGGCCGACTCTGGGGCCAACGTCCTGACTTTC. Protein sequence: CASSLGQADSGANVLTF.

This clonotype was detected only a few times. This chain links TRBV6-5 with TRBJ2-2; D uncertain. CDR1 and CDR2 from the germline V gene are MNHEY and SVGAGI. V lost 0 bases, J lost 1 base, and 6 bases lay in between. This CDR3 region has 15 residues. DNA of the CDR3: TGTGCCAGCAGTTACTCGTCGGGGAACACCGGGGAGCTGTTTTTT. This codes for CASSYSSGNTGELFF.

This clonotype was recorded only once. The chain uses TRBV4-1 and TRBJ1-3; 12 positions agree with TRBD1. The V gene's germline CDR1 is MGHRA and CDR2 YSYEKL. The V and J ends lost 3 bases and 1 base, in that order; junction bases with no gene match: 10. The CDR3 consists of 19 residues. The CDR3 nucleotides are TGCGCCAGCAGCCAGGGGACAGGGGGCGAGATGGGATCTGGAAACACCATATATTTT. This sequence encodes CASSQGTGGEMGSGNTIYF.

This chain connects TRBV4-2 to TRBJ2-1, with TRBD2 matching over 8 bases. There are 16 residues in the CDR3. Germline CDR1 reads LGHNA; CDR2 reads YNFKEQ. V trimming: 0 bases; J trimming: 4 bases; junction bases outside the gene matches: 5. CDR3 coding DNA: TGTGCCAGCAGCCAAGATTCGACTAGCGTATACAATGAGCAGTTCTTC. Translating it yields CASSQDSTSVYNEQFF.

The CDR3 region has the DNA TGTGCCAGCTCACCATGGGGGAATGAGCAGTTCTTC. It encodes CASSPWGNEQFF. This sequence joins TRBV18 and TRBJ2-1; D could derive from TRBD1 or TRBD2 (5 bases each). The V end lost 2 bases, the J end lost 7 bases, and 6 bases lay between the germline ends. This CDR3 region has 12 residues. Per germline, CDR1 KGHSH and CDR2 LQKENI.

Only a few counts were recorded for this clonotype. The rearrangement joins TRBV12-3 or TRBV12-4 to TRBJ2-1, with D perhaps TRBD2 (5 bases). V lost 5 bases, J lost 10 bases, and 12 bases lay in between. There are 12 residues in the CDR3. The CDR3 spells CASSERATEQFF. The CDR3 region has the DNA TGTGCCAGCAGTGAGAGGGCTACCGAGCAGTTCTTC.

The sample holds many counts of this clonotype. A read error may account for a junction end that differs from germline. The chain carries TRBV5-1 and TRBJ2-7; 7 bases fit TRBD2. The CDR3 consists of 12 residues. Germline-derived CDR1 and CDR2 are SGHRS and YFSETQ. In nucleotides, the CDR3 is TGTGCCAGCAGCCCGGGGGGCTACGAGCAGTACTTC. Translating gives CASSPGGYEQYF.

This clonotype was detected only a few times. The chain joins TRBV6-5 to TRBJ1-1; D might be TRBD1 (5 bases). This CDR3 is 14 amino acids long. The germline gives CDR1 MNHEY, CDR2 SVGAGI. Trimming removed 1 base from V and 1 base from J, with 7 bases in between. The CDR3 DNA follows: TGTGCCAGCAGTTACTTTCAGGGGAACACTGAAGCTTTCTTT. Protein: CASSYFQGNTEAFF.

This chain connects TRBV20-1 to TRBJ1-1, with D hard to call. The CDR3 is made up of 16 amino acids. The germline V and J ends were trimmed by 0 bases and 0 bases, with 14 bases remaining between them. CDR1 DFQATT and CDR2 SNEGSKA come from the germline V gene (reference sequence). CDR3 in DNA: TGCAGTGCTAGAGATGGGTCCCGGATACTGAACACTGAAGCTTTCTTT. Amino acid sequence: CSARDGSRILNTEAFF.

The chain couples TRBV13 to TRBJ2-1; D uncertain. Trimming pared 5 bases from V and 8 bases from J, leaving 10 bases between. Germline-derived CDR1 and CDR2 are PRHDT and FYEKMQ (reference sequence). The CDR3 runs 12 residues. The CDR3 DNA reads TGTGCCAGCAGCCGTGGAGAGGATGAGCAGTTCTTC. It yields the protein CASSRGEDEQFF.